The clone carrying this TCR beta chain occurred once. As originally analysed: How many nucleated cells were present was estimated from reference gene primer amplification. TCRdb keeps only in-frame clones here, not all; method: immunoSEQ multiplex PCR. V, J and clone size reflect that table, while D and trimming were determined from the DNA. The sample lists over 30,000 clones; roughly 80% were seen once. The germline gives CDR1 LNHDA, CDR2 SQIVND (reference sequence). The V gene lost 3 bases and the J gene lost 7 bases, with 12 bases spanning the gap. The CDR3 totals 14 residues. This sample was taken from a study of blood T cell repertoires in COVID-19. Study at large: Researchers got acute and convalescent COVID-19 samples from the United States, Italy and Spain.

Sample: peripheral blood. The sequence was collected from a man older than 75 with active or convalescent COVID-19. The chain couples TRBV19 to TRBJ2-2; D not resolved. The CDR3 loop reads CASSILGGDGELFF. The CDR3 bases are TGTGCCAGTAGTATCTTGGGTGGAGACGGGGAGCTGTTTTTT.